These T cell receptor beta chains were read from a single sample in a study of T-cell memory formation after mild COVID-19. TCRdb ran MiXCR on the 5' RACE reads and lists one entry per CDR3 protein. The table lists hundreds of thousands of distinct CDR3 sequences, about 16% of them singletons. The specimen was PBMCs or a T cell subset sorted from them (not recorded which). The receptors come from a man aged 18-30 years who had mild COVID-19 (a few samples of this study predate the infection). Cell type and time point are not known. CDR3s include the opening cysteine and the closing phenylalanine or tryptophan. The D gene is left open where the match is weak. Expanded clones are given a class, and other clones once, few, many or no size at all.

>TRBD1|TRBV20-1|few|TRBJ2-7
CSATETGDEQYF
TGCAGTGCTACGGAGACAGGGGACGAGCAGTACTTC
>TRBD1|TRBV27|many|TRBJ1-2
CASSPGTGNGYTF
TGTGCCAGCAGTCCGGGGACAGGGAACGGCTACACCTTC
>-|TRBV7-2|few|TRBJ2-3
CASSLGGWSTDTQYF
TGTGCCAGCAGCTTAGGAGGATGGAGCACAGATACGCAGTATTTT
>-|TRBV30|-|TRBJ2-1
CALSPVSNEQFF
TGTGCCCTAAGCCCCGTGTCGAATGAGCAGTTCTTC
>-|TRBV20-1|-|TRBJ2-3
CSAGTPGTDTQYF
TGCAGTGCTGGGACACCTGGGACAGATACGCAGTATTTT
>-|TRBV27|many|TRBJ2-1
CASSSLLGLRNEQFF
TGTGCCAGCAGTTCCCTTCTGGGACTTCGGAATGAGCAGTTCTTC
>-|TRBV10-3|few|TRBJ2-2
CAITAKVANTGELFF
TGTGCCATCACCGCCAAGGTCGCGAACACCGGGGAGCTGTTTTTT
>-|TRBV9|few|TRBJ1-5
CASSIDGYSNQPQHF
TGTGCCAGCAGCATCGACGGTTATAGCAATCAGCCCCAGCATTTT
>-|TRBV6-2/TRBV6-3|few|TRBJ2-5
CASSYLIMETQYF
TGTGCCAGCAGTTACCTTATCATGGAGACCCAGTACTTC
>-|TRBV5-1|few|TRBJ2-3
CASSLNRGVTDTQYF
TGCGCCAGCAGCTTAAACCGGGGTGTCACAGATACGCAGTATTTT
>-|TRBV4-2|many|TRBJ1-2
CASSQVAGPGGYTF
TGTGCCAGCAGCCAAGTCGCGGGGCCAGGTGGCTACACCTTC
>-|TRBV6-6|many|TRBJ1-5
CASRESGAQHF
TGTGCCAGCAGGGAATCAGGGGCGCAGCATTTT
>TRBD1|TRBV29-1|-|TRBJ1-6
CSVAGTEGSPLHF
TGCAGCGTGGCCGGGACAGAGGGCTCACCCCTCCACTTT
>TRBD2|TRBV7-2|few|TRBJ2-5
CASSPGRGGGETQYF
TGTGCCAGCAGCCCCGGACGCGGGGGGGGCGAGACCCAGTACTTC
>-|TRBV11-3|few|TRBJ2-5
CASSQGLKETQYF
TGTGCCAGCAGCCAAGGACTGAAAGAGACCCAGTACTTC
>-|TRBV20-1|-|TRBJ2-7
CSARGRRGRSYEQYF
TGCAGTGCTAGAGGAAGGAGGGGGAGGTCCTACGAGCAGTACTTC
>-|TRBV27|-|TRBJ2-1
CASMTVYNEQFF
TGTGCCAGCATGACAGTCTACAATGAGCAGTTCTTC
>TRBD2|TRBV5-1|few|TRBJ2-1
CASSWGGTSGDNEQFF
TGCGCCAGCAGCTGGGGGGGGACTAGCGGGGACAATGAGCAGTTCTTC
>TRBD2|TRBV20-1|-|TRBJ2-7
CSATPSGGPYEQYF
TGCAGTGCTACCCCTAGCGGGGGACCCTACGAGCAGTACTTC
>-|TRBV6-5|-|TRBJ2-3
CATRGFRGATDTQYF
TGTGCCACCAGAGGGTTCCGGGGGGCAACAGATACGCAGTATTTT
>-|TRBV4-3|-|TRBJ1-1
CASSQDAIREGNTEAFF
TGCGCCAGCAGCCAAGACGCGATAAGGGAGGGTAACACTGAAGCTTTCTTT
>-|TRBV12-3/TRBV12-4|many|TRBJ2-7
CASSPTVSYEQYF
TGTGCCAGCAGTCCGACAGTCTCCTACGAGCAGTACTTC
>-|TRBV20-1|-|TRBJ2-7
CSAGPAGAYEQYF
TGCAGTGCTGGCCCAGCGGGCGCTTACGAGCAGTACTTC
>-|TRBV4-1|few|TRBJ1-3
CASSGITIYF
TGCGCCAGCAGCGGGATCACCATATATTTT
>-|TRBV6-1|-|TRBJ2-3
CASSPLSQGTDTQYF
TGTGCCAGCAGTCCTCTCAGCCAGGGCACAGATACGCAGTATTTT
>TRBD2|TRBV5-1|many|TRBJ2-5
CASSAQGSGEETQYF
TGCGCCAGCAGCGCACAAGGTAGCGGGGAAGAGACCCAGTACTTC
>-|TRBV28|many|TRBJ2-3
CASSFGGRTTDTQYF
TGTGCCAGCAGTTTTGGAGGGCGGACCACAGATACGCAGTATTTT
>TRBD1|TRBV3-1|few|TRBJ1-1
CASSQDNQGARPRNTEAFF
TGTGCCAGCAGCCAAGATAATCAGGGGGCGAGGCCTCGGAACACTGAAGCTTTCTTT
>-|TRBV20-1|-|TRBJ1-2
CSASLGGNYGYTF
TGCAGTGCTAGCCTGGGGGGTAACTATGGCTACACCTTC
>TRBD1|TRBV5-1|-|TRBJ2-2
CASSYLTGGNTGELFF
TGCGCCAGCAGCTACCTGACAGGGGGGAACACCGGGGAGCTGTTTTTT
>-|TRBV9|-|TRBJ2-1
CASSVEGWATYNEQFF
TGTGCCAGCAGCGTAGAAGGGTGGGCGACCTACAATGAGCAGTTCTTC
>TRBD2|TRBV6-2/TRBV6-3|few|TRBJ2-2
CASSQHSSGGRTGELFF
TGTGCCAGCAGTCAGCACTCTAGCGGGGGGCGTACCGGGGAGCTGTTTTTT
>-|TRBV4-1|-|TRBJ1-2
CASSPGRGSSYGYTF
TGCGCCAGCAGCCCCGGAAGGGGTAGTAGCTATGGCTACACCTTC
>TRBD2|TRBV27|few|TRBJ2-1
CASKTSGAHNEQFF
TGTGCCAGCAAGACTAGCGGGGCCCACAATGAGCAGTTCTTC
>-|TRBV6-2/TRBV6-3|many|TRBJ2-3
CASSYEGGTPGTQYF
TGTGCCAGCAGTTACGAAGGGGGAACCCCAGGGACGCAGTATTTT
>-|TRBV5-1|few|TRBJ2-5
CASSVAGTQETQYF
TGCGCCAGCAGCGTCGCAGGGACCCAAGAGACCCAGTACTTC
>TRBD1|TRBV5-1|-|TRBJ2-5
CASSFTGTGVWETQYF
TGCGCCAGCAGCTTCACCGGGACAGGGGTCTGGGAGACCCAGTACTTC
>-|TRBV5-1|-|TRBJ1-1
CASSPGTPTLTNTEAFF
TGCGCCAGCAGCCCTGGAACTCCTACCCTAACGAACACTGAAGCTTTCTTT
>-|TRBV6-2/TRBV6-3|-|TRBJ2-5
CASSYSATETQYF
TGTGCCAGCAGTTACTCCGCCACGGAGACCCAGTACTTC
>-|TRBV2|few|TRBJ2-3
CASSGQTYTDTQYF
TGTGCCAGCAGTGGGCAAACGTACACAGATACGCAGTATTTT
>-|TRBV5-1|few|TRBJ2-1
CASSLVPSAGEQFF
TGCGCCAGCAGCTTGGTCCCTAGCGCGGGCGAGCAGTTCTTC
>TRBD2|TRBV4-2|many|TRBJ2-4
CASSPTPRASGGVLAKNIQYF
TGTGCCAGCAGCCCCACCCCCCGGGCTAGCGGGGGGGTTCTAGCCAAAAACATTCAGTACTTC
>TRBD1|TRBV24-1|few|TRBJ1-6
CATSWTGSTSPLHF
TGTGCCACCAGCTGGACAGGGTCAACCTCACCCCTCCACTTT
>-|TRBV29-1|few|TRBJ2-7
CSVGRPPSPYEQYF
TGCAGCGTTGGTCGCCCTCCGAGCCCCTACGAGCAGTACTTC
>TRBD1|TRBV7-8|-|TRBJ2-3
CASSATGGRAADTQYF
TGTGCCAGCAGCGCAACAGGGGGTCGAGCTGCAGATACGCAGTATTTT
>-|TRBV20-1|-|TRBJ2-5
CSALQGSATQYF
TGCAGTGCCTTACAGGGTTCTGCGACCCAGTACTTC
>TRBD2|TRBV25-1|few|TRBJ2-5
CASSGRLAGEALWRTQYF
TGTGCCAGCAGTGGTCGACTAGCGGGGGAGGCTCTATGGCGGACCCAGTACTTC
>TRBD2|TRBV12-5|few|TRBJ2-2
CASGFLLTSGGADTGELFF
TGTGCTAGTGGTTTCCTCCTGACTAGCGGGGGGGCGGACACCGGGGAGCTGTTTTTT
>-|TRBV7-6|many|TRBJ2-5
CASSLSEETQYF
TGTGCCAGCAGCTTGTCCGAAGAGACCCAGTACTTC
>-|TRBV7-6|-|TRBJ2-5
CASSWTGTMYQETQYF
TGTGCCAGCAGCTGGACAGGGACTATGTACCAAGAGACCCAGTACTTC
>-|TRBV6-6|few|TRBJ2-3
CASSYSIGDTDTQYF
TGTGCCAGCAGTTACTCGATCGGAGACACAGATACGCAGTATTTT
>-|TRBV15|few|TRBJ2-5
CATSRAGRETQYF
TGTGCCACCAGCAGAGCGGGGAGAGAGACCCAGTACTTC
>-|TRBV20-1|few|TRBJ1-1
CSAIEGGLEAFF
TGCAGTGCCATCGAGGGGGGACTTGAAGCTTTCTTT
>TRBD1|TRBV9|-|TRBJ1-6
CASSVDPGGAGTDAVNSPLHF
TGTGCCAGCAGCGTAGACCCAGGGGGCGCCGGAACGGATGCTGTGAATTCACCCCTCCACTTT